This is a list of T cell receptor beta chains from one sample in a study of T cell repertoires in cytomegalovirus infection. TCRdb used MiXCR to reprocess the reads, holding one entry per CDR3 protein. The sample lists a few hundred thousand distinct CDR3 sequences, approximately 15% occurring once. Sequencing was done on a sample of CD8+ T cells from PBMCs. The source is a human donor in good health (CMV status not recorded). Some clones in this sample may be carry-over from other donors' samples. The CDR3 runs from the conserved cysteine through the conserved F or W. The D gene is left open where the match is weak. For some rows the clone size is stated as once, few or many, or as a class when expanded; others skip it.

TRBV19	-	TRBJ2-1	-	TGTGCCAGTAAGGCCGTGGCCTCTACCTACAATGAGCAGTTCTTC	CASKAVASTYNEQFF
TRBV6-2/TRBV6-3	-	TRBJ2-7	few	TGTGCCAGCAGTGCGGACGGATTCTACGAGCAGTACTTC	CASSADGFYEQYF
TRBV29-1	-	TRBJ1-2	many	TGCAGCGTTGAAGAACGGGGGAGCCCCCTTAACTATGGCTACACCTTC	CSVEERGSPLNYGYTF
TRBV20-1	-	TRBJ2-7	-	TGCAGTGCTCCCCAGCCGGAATACTCCTACGAGCAGTACTTC	CSAPQPEYSYEQYF
TRBV29-1	-	TRBJ2-4	-	TGCAGCGTTTGGGAGGCCAAAAACATTCAGTACTTC	CSVWEAKNIQYF
TRBV7-2	TRBD1	TRBJ2-3	many	TGTGCCAGCAGCGATAGGGACAGGGAGACAGATACGCAGTATTTT	CASSDRDRETDTQYF
TRBV4-1	-	TRBJ1-2	many	TGCGCCAGCAGCCAAGATTCCGGGTACGATGGCTACACCTTC	CASSQDSGYDGYTF
TRBV7-3	TRBD2	TRBJ2-1	-	TGTGCCAGCACCCTCGGAGCGGGGGGGGGGGATGAGCAGTTCTTC	CASTLGAGGGDEQFF
TRBV2	-	TRBJ1-1	-	TGTGCCAGCAGGCCGGGGGACGTCGGTGAAGCTTTCTTT	CASRPGDVGEAFF
TRBV25-1	-	TRBJ1-2	many	TGTGCCAGCAGTGAATCCCCGGGGACGGACGAACTTAACTATGGCTACACCTTC	CASSESPGTDELNYGYTF
TRBV12-3/TRBV12-4	-	TRBJ1-5	-	TGTGCCAGCAGTTTTAGGGCAGGGACAAATCAGCCCCAGCATTTT	CASSFRAGTNQPQHF
TRBV11-2	-	TRBJ2-1	many	TGTGCCAGCAGCTTAGTGGAGCAGTTCTTC	CASSLVEQFF
TRBV12-3/TRBV12-4	-	TRBJ1-5	-	TGTGCCAGCAGTTCATCCCGCCCAGGGTTGGGCAATCAGCCCCAGCATTTT	CASSSSRPGLGNQPQHF
TRBV6-6	TRBD2	TRBJ2-5	few	TGTGCCAGCAATGGACTAGCGGGACAACAAGAGACCCAGTACTTC	CASNGLAGQQETQYF
TRBV3-1	-	TRBJ1-2	few	TGTGCCAGCAGCTCCCCACGGGAGGGGGAAGCTCACTATGGCTACACCTTC	CASSSPREGEAHYGYTF
TRBV12-3/TRBV12-4	TRBD2	TRBJ2-1	few	TGTGCCAGCAGTTTATCCCCGGGGGGGACTCTAAATGAGCAGTTCTTC	CASSLSPGGTLNEQFF
TRBV28	TRBD1	TRBJ2-7	few	TGTGCCAGCAGTTTAGGCAGTATGGGGACAGTCCTTTCCTACGAGCAGTACTTC	CASSLGSMGTVLSYEQYF
TRBV12-3/TRBV12-4	TRBD2	TRBJ2-1	-	TGTGCCAGCAGGGGAGGGACTTACAATGAGCAGTTCTTC	CASRGGTYNEQFF
TRBV5-6	TRBD1	TRBJ1-1	few	TGTGCCAGCAGCAACAGGGGGTTCTTTGAAGCTTTCTTT	CASSNRGFFEAFF
TRBV6-1	-	TRBJ1-1	many	TGTGCCAGCAGTGAAATTGGGGACACTGAAGCTTTCTTT	CASSEIGDTEAFF
TRBV12-3/TRBV12-4	TRBD2	TRBJ2-3	-	TGTGCCAGCAGTTACGGGGGGGCCGGGGATACGCAGTATTTT	CASSYGGAGDTQYF
TRBV14	TRBD2	TRBJ2-1	few	TGTGCCAGCAGTCCCGGGACTATATATATGAGCTCCTACAATGAGCAGTTCTTC	CASSPGTIYMSSYNEQFF
TRBV7-6	TRBD2	TRBJ2-5	many	TGTGCCAGCACCCCCGTGACTAGCGGGGCAGAGACCCAGTACTTC	CASTPVTSGAETQYF
TRBV7-6	-	TRBJ2-7	many	TGTGCCAGCAGCTTAGGACAGGACTCCTACGAGCAGTACTTC	CASSLGQDSYEQYF
TRBV14	-	TRBJ2-3	few	TGTGCCAGCCGTGACACAGATACGCAGTATTTT	CASRDTDTQYF
TRBV10-3	TRBD1	TRBJ2-1	many	TGTGCCATCAGATCCGGGGACAGGGTCTACAATGAGCAGTTCTTC	CAIRSGDRVYNEQFF
TRBV4-1	TRBD2	TRBJ2-5	few	TGCGCCAGCAGCCAAGCTAGCGGGGGGACGATGTACCAAGAGACCCAGTACTTC	CASSQASGGTMYQETQYF
TRBV4-1	-	TRBJ2-7	many	TGCGCCAGCAGCCAAGTTCTCAGCGCAACCCGCTACGAGCAGTACTTC	CASSQVLSATRYEQYF
TRBV7-6	-	TRBJ1-6	many	TGTGCCAGCAGCGCAGGAGGGGGGCTTCGGACACCCCTCCACTTT	CASSAGGGLRTPLHF
TRBV10-3	-	TRBJ2-3	-	TGTGCCATCAGTCCCGAGGGCTGGACAGATACGCAGTATTTT	CAISPEGWTDTQYF
TRBV27	-	TRBJ2-1	few	TGTGCCAGCGGCCACTCCGCAGTATACAATGAGCAGTTCTTC	CASGHSAVYNEQFF